This entry lists 9 T cell receptor beta chains sequenced from one sample in a study of T cell repertoires in cytomegalovirus infection. TCRdb recomputed calls from the reads with MiXCR, one row per CDR3 protein. Of 700,000 to 850,000 distinct CDR3 sequences in the sample, 32% are singletons; the top ten hold under 15%. These receptors have no known antigen. Sample: cultured CD8+ T cells from PBMCs, taken from culture after CMV antigen stimulation. The receptors shown here come from a human donor in good health (CMV status not recorded). Some clones in this sample may be carry-over from other donors' samples.

For this clonotype: One junction end does not reproduce the germline sequence, and a read error may be involved. The chain uses TRBV7-4 and TRBJ1-1; D possibly corresponds to TRBD1 (5 bases). Germline V gives CDR1 SGHVT, CDR2 SQSDAQ. This CDR3 is built from 11 residues. CDR3 loop: CASSLWGGAFF. CDR3 in DNA: TGTGCCAGCAGCTTATGGGGGGGAGCTTTCTTC.

This clonotype occurred many times. The chain employs TRBV12-3 or TRBV12-4 and TRBJ2-1; D gene ambiguous. V gave up 6 bases and J gave up 3 bases, with 9 bases separating them. The CDR3 is 13 residues long. The CDR3 nucleotides read TGTGCCAGCAGCATACTTAGCTACAATGAGCAGTTCTTC. Protein sequence: CASSILSYNEQFF.

In its sample, this clonotype was seen many times. The chain couples TRBV7-2 to TRBJ1-3; 7 nucleotides agree with TRBD1. V was pared by 2 bases and J by 4 bases, with 5 bases of the junction left unmatched. The CDR3 totals 15 residues. CDR1 and CDR2 (germline): SGHTA, FQGNSA. As DNA, the CDR3 is TGTGCCAGCAGCTTATCCTTGACAGGGGGAAACACCATATATTTT. Its protein is CASSLSLTGGNTIYF.

This clonotype was seen only a few times. The chain carries TRBV7-3 and TRBJ2-5, with TRBD1 as a possible D gene (6 bases). Germline CDR1 SGHTA, CDR2 FQGTGA. The CDR3 length is 15 residues. V was cut by 5 bases and J by 2 bases, with 15 bases left in between. CDR3 in DNA: TGTGCCAGCAGCCGGGGACACCAGGTGCAAGAGACCCAGTACTTC. Its translation: CASSRGHQVQETQYF.

The V call is TRBV12-3 or TRBV12-4, the J call TRBJ1-2; D is undetermined. This CDR3 is built from 17 residues. Between the trimmed V and J ends, which lost 3 bases and 6 bases, there was a span of 23 bases. CDR3 in DNA: TGTGCCAGCAGTTTCCTGGTCGCAGCAACCGGGAGCGATGGCTACACCTTC. Residues: CASSFLVAATGSDGYTF.

This clonotype showed up many times. The rearrangement joins TRBV7-3 to TRBJ2-3; 9 bases agree with TRBD2. Germline assignment: CDR1 SGHTA and CDR2 FQGTGA. The CDR3 totals 18 residues. V lost 3 bases and J lost 2; bases outside the gene matches: 12. The CDR3 is CASSFTRGSGGTTDTQYF. The CDR3 DNA reads as TGTGCCAGCAGCTTCACCCGGGGGAGCGGGGGGACCACAGATACGCAGTATTTT.

This clonotype was counted many times. In nucleotides, the CDR3 is TGTGCCAGCAGTCGGACCCCTACACCCTCCTACAATGAGCAGTTCTTC. This gives the protein CASSRTPTPSYNEQFF. The chain carries TRBV7-2 and TRBJ2-1, with D hard to call. The CDR3 is 16 residues long. Per the germline V gene, CDR1 is SGHTA and CDR2 is FQGNSA. Trimming pared 6 bases from V and 0 bases from J, leaving 15 bases between.

This clonotype was seen a few times. The rearrangement links TRBV4-2 to TRBJ1-1; D not resolved. Germline lookup yields CDR1 LGHNA and CDR2 YNFKEQ. Trimming removed 2 bases from V and 3 bases from J, with 7 bases in between. This CDR3 is built from 13 residues. The CDR3 spells CASSQWQDTEAFF. The CDR3 nucleotides are TGTGCCAGCAGCCAATGGCAGGACACTGAAGCTTTCTTT.

This clonotype was seen repeatedly, ten times or more. The chain is built from TRBV7-8 and TRBJ2-3; TRBD2 matches at 10 bases. The CDR3 totals 18 residues. V lost 5 bases, J lost 2 bases, and 13 bases stayed unmatched. Germline assignment: CDR1 SGHVS and CDR2 FQNEAQ. Written as DNA, the CDR3 is TGTGCCAGCAGCGGTGGACTAGCGGCATACGACCACACAGATACGCAGTATTTT. It codes for CASSGGLAAYDHTDTQYF.